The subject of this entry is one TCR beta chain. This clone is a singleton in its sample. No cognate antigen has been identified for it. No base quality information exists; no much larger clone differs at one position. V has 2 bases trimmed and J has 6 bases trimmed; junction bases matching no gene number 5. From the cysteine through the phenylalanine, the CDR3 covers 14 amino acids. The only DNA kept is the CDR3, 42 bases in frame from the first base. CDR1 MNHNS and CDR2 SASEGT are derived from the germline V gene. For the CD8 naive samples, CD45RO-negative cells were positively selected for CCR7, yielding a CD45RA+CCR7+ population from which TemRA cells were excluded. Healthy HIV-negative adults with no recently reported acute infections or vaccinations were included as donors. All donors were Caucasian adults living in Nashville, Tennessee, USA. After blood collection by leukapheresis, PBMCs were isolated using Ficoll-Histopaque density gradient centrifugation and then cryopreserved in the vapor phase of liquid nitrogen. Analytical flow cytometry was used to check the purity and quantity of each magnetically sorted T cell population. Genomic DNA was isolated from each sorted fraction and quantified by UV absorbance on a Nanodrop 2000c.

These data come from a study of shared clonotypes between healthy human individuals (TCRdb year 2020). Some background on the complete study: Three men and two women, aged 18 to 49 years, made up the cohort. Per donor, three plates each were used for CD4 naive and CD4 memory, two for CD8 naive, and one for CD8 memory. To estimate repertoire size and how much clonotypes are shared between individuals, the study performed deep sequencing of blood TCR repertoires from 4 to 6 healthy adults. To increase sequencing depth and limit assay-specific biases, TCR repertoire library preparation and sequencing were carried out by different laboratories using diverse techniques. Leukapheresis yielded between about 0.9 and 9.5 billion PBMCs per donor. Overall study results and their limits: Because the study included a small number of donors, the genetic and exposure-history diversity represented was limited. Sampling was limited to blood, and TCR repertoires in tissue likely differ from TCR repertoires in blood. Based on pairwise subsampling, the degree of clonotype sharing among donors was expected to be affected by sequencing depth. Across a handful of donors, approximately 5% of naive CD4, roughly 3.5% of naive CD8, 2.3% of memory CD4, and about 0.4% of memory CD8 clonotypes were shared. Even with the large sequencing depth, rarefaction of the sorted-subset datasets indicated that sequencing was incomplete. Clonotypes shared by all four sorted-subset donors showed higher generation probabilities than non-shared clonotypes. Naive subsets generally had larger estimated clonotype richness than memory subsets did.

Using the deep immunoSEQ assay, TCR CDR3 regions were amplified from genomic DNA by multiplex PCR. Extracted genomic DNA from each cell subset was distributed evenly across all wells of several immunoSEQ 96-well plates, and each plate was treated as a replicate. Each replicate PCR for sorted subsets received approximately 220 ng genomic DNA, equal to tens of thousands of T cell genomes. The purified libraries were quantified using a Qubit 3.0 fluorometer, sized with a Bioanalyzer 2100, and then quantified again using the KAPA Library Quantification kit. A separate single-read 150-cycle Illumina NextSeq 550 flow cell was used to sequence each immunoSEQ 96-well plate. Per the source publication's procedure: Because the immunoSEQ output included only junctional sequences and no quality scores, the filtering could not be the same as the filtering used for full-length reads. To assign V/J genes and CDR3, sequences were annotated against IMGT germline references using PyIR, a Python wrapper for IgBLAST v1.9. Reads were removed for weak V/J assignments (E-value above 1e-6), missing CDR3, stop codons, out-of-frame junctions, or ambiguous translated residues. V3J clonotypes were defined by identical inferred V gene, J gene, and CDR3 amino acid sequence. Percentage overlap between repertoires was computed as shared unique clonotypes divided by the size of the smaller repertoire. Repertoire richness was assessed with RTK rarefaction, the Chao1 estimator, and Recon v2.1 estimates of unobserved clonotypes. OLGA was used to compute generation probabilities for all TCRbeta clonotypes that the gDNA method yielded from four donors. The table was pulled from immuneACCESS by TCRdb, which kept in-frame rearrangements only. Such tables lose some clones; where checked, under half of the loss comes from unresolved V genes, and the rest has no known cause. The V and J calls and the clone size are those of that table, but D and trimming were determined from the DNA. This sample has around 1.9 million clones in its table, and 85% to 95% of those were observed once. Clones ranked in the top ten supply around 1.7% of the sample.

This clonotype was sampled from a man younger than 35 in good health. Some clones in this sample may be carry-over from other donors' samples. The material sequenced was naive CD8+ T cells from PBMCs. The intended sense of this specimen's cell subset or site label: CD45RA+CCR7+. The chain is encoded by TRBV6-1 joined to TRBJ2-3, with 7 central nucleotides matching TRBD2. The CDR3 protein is CASSERGSIDTQYF. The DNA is TGTGCCAGCAGTGAACGCGGGAGTATTGATACGCAGTATTTT.